The 28 T cell receptor beta chains given below trace back to one sample, sequenced in a study of blood T cell repertoires in COVID-19. The table came from immunoSEQ multiplex PCR; TCRdb's copy has only in-frame clones and leaves some out. Here the sample spans about 160,000 clones, 65% to 85% being singletons. The sample comprised peripheral blood. These receptors were obtained from a man aged 60 to 75 with active or convalescent COVID-19.

This clone was found a few times. V is TRBV5-1 and J is TRBJ2-1, with 16 bases matching TRBD2. CDR3 size: 21 residues. With 2 bases clipped from V and 7 bases from J, the junction kept 18 bases outside the gene matches. Germline CDR1 SGHRS, CDR2 YFSETQ. CDR3 bases: TGCGCCAGCAGCTTACCCCAACACCCGGGACTAGCGGGGGGGCATAGGAATGAGCAGTTCTTC. Translating it yields CASSLPQHPGLAGGHRNEQFF.

The chain employs TRBV27 and TRBJ2-7, with 11 bases that match TRBD2. The CDR3 has 15 residues. Losses at the gene ends were 5 bases for V and 4 bases for J; bases not matched to a gene: 7. Germline V gene data show CDR1 as MNHEY and CDR2 as SMNVEV (reference sequence). Here the CDR3 DNA reads TGTGCCAGCAGTACCCCCTCTAGCGGGAGGTACGAGCAGTACTTC. This encodes CASSTPSSGRYEQYF.

This chain links TRBV5-1 with TRBJ1-2; D unresolved. Germline CDR1 is SGHRS and CDR2 is YFSETQ. V lost 0 bases to trimming and J lost 8 bases, with 14 bases between them. The CDR3 spans 14 residues. Here the CDR3 reads CASSLAYGEDGYTF. CDR3 in DNA: TGCGCCAGCAGCTTGGCCTATGGGGAGGACGGCTACACCTTC.

The chain has TRBV21-1 and TRBJ2-5; TRBD2, as called in the table, went unchecked against the DNA. TRBV21-1 is tagged as a pseudogene. This CDR3 spans 14 amino acids. CDR3 bases: TGTGCCAGCAGCAAGGGACTGGCCGAAGGGAACCAGTACTTC. It yields the protein CASSKGLAEGNQYF.

The rearrangement joins TRBV9 to TRBJ2-7, with 7 bases that match TRBD1. Per germline, CDR1 SGDLS and CDR2 YYNGEE. The CDR3 contains 15 residues. The trim removed 0 bases at V and 2 bases at J, leaving 5 bases unmatched. CDR3 DNA sequence: TGTGCCAGCAGCGTAGGGGGACAGAAAACCTACGAGCAGTACTTC. It specifies CASSVGGQKTYEQYF.

The rearrangement links TRBV5-1 to TRBJ2-2, with a tentative D call TRBD2 (6 bases). The germline V gene encodes CDR1 SGHRS and CDR2 YFSETQ. V was clipped by 7 bases and J by 5 bases, with 15 bases between them. The CDR3 is 14 residues long. The CDR3 DNA follows: TGCGCCAGCTCGGGAGACCCAAAAACCGGGGAGCTGTTTTTT. Translation gives CASSGDPKTGELFF. The complete variable domain, with remaining parts taken from reference TRBV5-1 and TRBJ2-2, reads KAGVTQTPRYLIKTRGQQVTLSCSPISGHRSVSWYQQTPGQGLQFLFEYFSETQRNKGNFPGRFSGRQFSNSRSEMNVSTLELGDSALYLCASSGDPKTGELFFGEGSRLTVL.

The chain carries TRBV5-8 and TRBJ2-7; TRBD1 aligns across 8 bases. Germline trimming cut 5 bases from V and 2 bases from J; bases unmatched to any gene: 0. Germline CDR1 is SGHTS and CDR2 is YDEGEE. This CDR3 region has 12 residues. Written as DNA, the CDR3 is TGTGCCAGCAGGGACAGGGCCTACGAGCAGTACTTC. Protein: CASRDRAYEQYF. The full variable domain, with the rest looked up from reference TRBV5-8 and TRBJ2-7, is EAGVTQSPTHLIKTRGQQATLRCSPISGHTSVYWYQQALGLGLQFLLWYDEGEERNRGNFPPRFSGRQFPNYSSELNVNALELEDSALYLCASRDRAYEQYFGPGTRLTVT.

The J gene is TRBJ1-5, the V gene TRBV3-1 (or the pseudogene TRBV3-2); weak D call: TRBD1 (6 bases). Germline V gene sequence: CDR1 LGHDT, CDR2 YNNKEL (reference sequence). The CDR3 length is 14 residues. Trimming left V 6 bases short and J 3 bases short, with 12 bases between. As DNA, the CDR3 is TGTGCCAGCAGTCGCGGACAGTCCAATCAGCCCCAGCATTTT. Its protein is CASSRGQSNQPQHF.

This chain joins TRBV12-2 and TRBJ1-3. TRBV12-2 is described as a pseudogene. The CDR3 runs 16 residues. The DNA for the CDR3 is TGTGCAAGTCGCTTAGAGGAGGGGTCACCTGGAAACACCATATATTTT. Translated, it gives CASRLEEGSPGNTIYF.

The chain links TRBV3-1 (or the pseudogene TRBV3-2) to TRBJ2-7, with 10 bases aligning to TRBD2. CDR3 length: 13 amino acids. The J segment lost 4 bases and the V segment lost 5 bases, leaving 2 bases of the junction unmatched. Germline V gene lookup returns CDR1 LGHDT and CDR2 YNNKEL (reference sequence). CDR3: CASSETSGYEQYF. DNA of the CDR3: TGTGCCAGCAGCGAGACTAGCGGGTACGAGCAGTACTTC.

The V and J genes are TRBV27 and TRBJ2-1; no definite D call. Germline-derived CDR1 and CDR2 are MNHEY and SMNVEV (reference sequence). The CDR3 extends over 14 amino acids. V was pared by 4 bases and J by 9 bases, with 16 bases between. The CDR3 sequence: CASSSRQARLEQFF. CDR3 bases: TGTGCCAGCAGTTCCCGCCAGGCGCGCCTTGAGCAGTTCTTC.

The chain couples TRBV3-1 (or the pseudogene TRBV3-2) to TRBJ2-7; D might be TRBD2 (5 bases). Germline V lookup: CDR1 LGHDT, CDR2 YNNKEL (reference sequence). Trimming took 1 base from V and 7 from J, leaving 8 bases between them. The CDR3 loop spans 12 amino acids. CDR3 sequence reads: CASSQGEGEQYF. Written as DNA, the CDR3 is TGTGCCAGCAGCCAAGGCGAGGGAGAGCAGTACTTC.

J is TRBJ2-2 and V is TRBV28; TRBD2 matches 14 bases. The V segment lost 7 bases and the J segment 2 bases; nucleotides outside the gene matches: 9. The CDR3 length is 18 residues. Germline loops: CDR1 MDHEN, CDR2 SYDVKM. The DNA for the CDR3 is TGTGCCAGCATCTCAGGAGGACTAGCGGGAGGAAACACCGGGGAGCTGTTTTTT. Translated, it gives CASISGGLAGGNTGELFF.

The V gene is TRBV5-8, the J gene TRBJ2-1, with 11 positions matching TRBD2. V lost 2 bases to trimming and J lost 5 bases; unmatched junction nucleotides: 3. Germline CDR1 and CDR2: SGHTS and YDEGEE. CDR3 length: 15 amino acids. DNA of the CDR3: TGTGCCAGCAGCTTATCGGGACTAGCGGACAATGAGCAGTTCTTC. This encodes CASSLSGLADNEQFF.

The chain recombines TRBV19 with TRBJ1-2; D uncertain. The CDR3 contains 14 residues. V was pared by 7 bases and J by 1 base, with 13 bases between. Germline V gene sequence: CDR1 LNHDA, CDR2 SQIVND (reference sequence). The CDR3, as DNA: TGTGCCAGTACCCTGAGAGGATTTAACTATGGCTACACCTTC. Encoded protein: CASTLRGFNYGYTF.

The gene calls are TRBV18 and TRBJ1-5, with 7 positions matching TRBD1. The J segment lost 7 bases and the V segment lost 3 bases, leaving 9 bases of the junction unmatched. The germline V gene has CDR1 KGHSH and CDR2 LQKENI. The CDR3 has 15 residues. The CDR3 reads CASSPVGTANQPQHF. In DNA form, the CDR3 reads TGTGCCAGCTCACCGGTAGGGACAGCAAACCAGCCCCAGCATTTT. Drawing the rest from reference TRBV18 and TRBJ1-5, the complete variable domain is NAGVMQNPRHLVRRRGQEARLRCSPMKGHSHVYWYRQLPEEGLKFMVYLQKENIIDESGMPKERFSAEFPKEGPSILRIQQVVRGDSAAYFCASSPVGTANQPQHFGDGTRLSIL.

This CDR3 reads CASSIQILESHTDTQYF. CDR3 sequence (DNA): TGTGCCAGCAGCATCCAGATCCTAGAATCCCACACAGATACGCAGTATTTT. This chain connects TRBV21-1 to TRBJ2-3; the DNA was not used to check the table's D call, TRBD2. TRBV21-1 is an annotated pseudogene. This CDR3 has 17 amino acids.

The CDR3: CASSTRTSPGELFF. The DNA of the CDR3 is TGTGCCAGCAGCACAAGGACTAGTCCCGGGGAGCTGTTTTTT. This rearrangement joins TRBV11-3 to TRBJ2-2; 7 bases agree with TRBD2. J was trimmed by 6 bases and V by 5 bases; bases with no gene match: 6. Germline values: CDR1 SGHNT, CDR2 YENEEA. CDR3 length: 14 amino acids.

The rearrangement uses TRBV6-5 and TRBJ1-5, with TRBD1 identical over 7 bases. This CDR3 comprises 14 residues. V gave up 6 bases and J gave up 0 bases; unmatched junction bases: 2. Germline CDR1 MNHEY, CDR2 SVGAGI. Here the CDR3 reads CASRTGSSNQPQHF. The CDR3 DNA reads TGTGCCAGCAGGACAGGGAGTAGCAATCAGCCCCAGCATTTT.

This clone was picked up a small number of times. V is TRBV5-4 and J is TRBJ1-5, with 7 bases that match TRBD1. V lost 4 bases, J lost 7 bases, and 5 bases stayed unmatched. This CDR3 contains 13 residues. Per the germline V gene, CDR1 is SGHNT and CDR2 is YYREEE (reference sequence). The CDR3 is CASSRDRGQPQHF. The CDR3 DNA reads as TGTGCCAGCAGCAGGGACAGAGGACAGCCCCAGCATTTT.

This chain uses TRBV5-1 with TRBJ2-3; 13 nucleotides align to TRBD2. Looked up from germline, CDR1 is SGHRS and CDR2 is YFSETQ. V lost 2 bases and J lost 1; bases outside the gene matches: 4. CDR3 length: 17 amino acids. CDR3 in DNA: TGCGCCAGCAGCTTAGGACTAGCGGGGGTTGGCACAGATACGCAGTATTTT. This encodes CASSLGLAGVGTDTQYF.

Comments on this clone: Other DNA sequences in the sample encode the same CDR3. V and J are TRBV5-4 and TRBJ1-2; weak D call: TRBD1 (5 bases). Germline CDR1 and CDR2: SGHNT and YYREEE (reference sequence). The CDR3 spans 14 residues. The V end lost 1 base, the J end lost 1 base, and 8 bases lay between the germline ends. CDR3 in amino acids: CASSLSGGNYGYTF. In nucleotides, the CDR3 is TGTGCCAGCAGCTTGTCGGGGGGTAACTATGGCTACACCTTC.

The chain combines TRBV18 with TRBJ1-5, with D perhaps TRBD1 (6 bases). Germline V gene data show CDR1 as KGHSH and CDR2 as LQKENI. The germline V and J ends were trimmed by 4 bases and 6 bases, with 16 bases remaining between them. The CDR3 loop spans 15 amino acids. CDR3 nucleotides: TGTGCCAGCTCACTTGGCCCCGTAGGGGGTCAGCCCCAGCATTTT. Encoded protein: CASSLGPVGGQPQHF.

This clone was seen just once. The rearrangement joins TRBV20-1 to TRBJ1-4; D is possibly TRBD1 (6 bases). Trimming took 6 bases from V and 12 from J, leaving 14 bases between them. CDR3 length equals 11 residues. CDR1 is DFQATT, CDR2 SNEGSKA, per germline (reference sequence). CDR3 coding DNA: TGCAGTGCATTACAGGGCTACGAACTGTTTTTT. Protein product: CSALQGYELFF.

This chain links TRBV9 with TRBJ1-2; TRBD1 matches at 8 bases. The CDR3 covers 15 residues. CDR1 and CDR2 from the germline V gene are SGDLS and YYNGEE. J was trimmed by 4 bases and V by 0 bases; bases with no gene match: 5. This CDR3 reads CASSVDQDRAYGYTF. The CDR3 DNA reads TGTGCCAGCAGCGTAGATCAGGACAGGGCCTATGGCTACACCTTC.

The rearrangement links TRBV20-1 to TRBJ2-3; 9 bases are a match to TRBD2. Germline loops: CDR1 DFQATT, CDR2 SNEGSKA (reference sequence). V gave up 3 bases and J gave up 4 bases; unmatched junction bases: 2. The CDR3 is made up of 13 amino acids. The CDR3 spells CSASGGGADTQYF. The CDR3 bases are TGCAGTGCTAGTGGCGGGGGGGCAGATACGCAGTATTTT.

V is TRBV13 and J is TRBJ2-5; 10 bases align to TRBD2. The CDR3 totals 14 residues. Germline V gene sequence: CDR1 PRHDT, CDR2 FYEKMQ (reference sequence). The ends lost 2 bases at V and 5 bases at J; junction bases unmatched: 2. CDR3 sequence reads: CASSLTSGAETQYF. CDR3 coding DNA: TGTGCCAGCAGCTTAACTAGCGGGGCGGAGACCCAGTACTTC.

The chain carries TRBV28 and TRBJ1-6, with D perhaps matching TRBD1 (5 bases). The CDR3 has 16 residues. The germline V and J ends were trimmed by 6 bases and 11 bases, with 23 bases remaining between them. Looked up from germline, CDR1 is MDHEN and CDR2 is SYDVKM. The CDR3 DNA follows: TGTGCCAGCAGCCTTACAGGCCGGACCCGAGGTGCACCCCTCCACTTT. This encodes CASSLTGRTRGAPLHF.